This TCR beta chain was documented in a study of blood T cell repertoires in COVID-19 (dated by TCRdb to 2019 to 2021). In the study overall: Samples covering the acute and convalescent phases of COVID-19 were provided by collaborators in the United States, Italy and Spain. The material from the prospective study consisted of cDNA or gDNA derived from T cells, B-cell-depleted T cells, or PBMCs. A freely available public database, intended as a resource for researchers studying the immune response to SARS-CoV-2, is where the repertoires were released. Samples came from the ongoing ImmuneRACE study (first 160 participants) plus 1,254 subjects from 6 global collaborators. Deeply sampled blood TCRbeta repertoires from subjects exposed to, actively infected with, or recovered from COVID-19 were included in the dataset. HLA class I and class II types, where available, came from metadata supplied by the sample provider rather than from assay-based typing. A de-identified subject ID, COVID-19 status, age in years and sex were almost always included in the sample metadata.

TCRbeta CDR3 regions were amplified from genomic DNA using the immunoSEQ Assay, a bias-controlled multiplex PCR. In the original analysis: The number of nucleated cells in each sample was estimated by amplification of reference gene primers within the assay. To quantify the absolute abundance of each unique TCRbeta CDR3 rearrangement, sequence reads were collapsed and filtered. For each sample, productive Simpson clonality was calculated by taking the square root of Simpson's diversity index across productive rearrangements. In its TCRdb copy, this immuneACCESS table keeps in-frame sequences only and misses some clones. Where compared with another copy, unresolved V genes explain less than half of these, and the others have no known cause. V and J calls and clone size are as listed in that table; D and trimming were resolved from the DNA. This sample is represented by more than 150,000 clones; approximately 91% of them were singletons. The biggest ten clones account for roughly 0.56% of the sample.

The collaborating institutions used their own protocols to collect whole blood in K2EDTA tubes. For TCRbeta analysis, collaborators shipped samples as frozen whole blood, isolated PBMCs, or DNA extracted from either of those sample types. Points the paper makes about the study in general: Clinical and demographic metadata were provided uncurated, with the amount varying by source and participant.

Comments on this clone: This clone's antigen is unknown. Base qualities are not recorded, but no much larger clone differs from it by a single base.

CDR1 is given as WSHSY and CDR2 as SAAADI, both from the germline V gene. Taken from cysteine to phenylalanine, the CDR3 has 16 residues. The kept DNA is CDR3 alone, 48 bases in frame from the first base. Compared with germline, V lacks 4 bases and J lacks 0 bases; bases without a gene match: 5. The specimen was peripheral blood. The V and J segments used are TRBV10-2 and TRBJ2-2; 7 central bases correspond to TRBD2. This TCR was recovered from a man between 50 and 59 years old with acute or convalescent COVID-19. The base sequence is TGCGCCAGCAGTGGGCCCCGGGGGGCGAACACCGGGGAGCTGTTTTTT. This sequence encodes CASSGPRGANTGELFF.